These 9 T cell receptor beta chains were sequenced from one sample in a study of T cells in Graves' hyperthyroidism and ophthalmopathy. RNA transcripts provided the source from which TCR beta CDR3 regions were amplified. HTBI primers were the set used in a first-round RT-PCR of the TCR CDR3. TCRdb reprocessed the multiplex PCR reads via MiXCR and lists one record per CDR3 protein. The sample contains just over 550,000 distinct CDR3 sequences, roughly 50% of which appear only once. The sample taken for sequencing was peripheral blood or thyroid tissue (not recorded which). The receptors were gathered from a woman younger than 35 with Graves' hyperthyroidism.

The rearrangement joins TRBV5-6 to TRBJ2-7; D possibly corresponds to TRBD2 (6 bases). The CDR3 covers 14 residues. CDR1 is SGHDT and CDR2 is YYEEEE in the germline V gene. Trimming took off 0 bases at V and 3 bases at J, with 10 bases between the two ends. The CDR3, as DNA: TGTGCCAGCAGCTTGGGGAGCGGGTACTACGAGCAGTACTTC. Translating it yields CASSLGSGYYEQYF.

This clonotype has at least ten counts. This chain's CDR3 is CASTSRRQPQHF. The DNA for the CDR3 is TGTGCCAGTACCTCACGGAGGCAGCCCCAGCATTTT. The genes are TRBV19 and TRBJ1-5; D is undetermined. This CDR3 contains 12 residues. V shed 7 bases and J shed 7 bases, with 11 bases lying between them. CDR1 LNHDA and CDR2 SQIVND come from the germline V gene (reference sequence).

The rearrangement uses TRBV11-2 and TRBJ1-2; D call uncertain. Germline V gives CDR1 SGHAT, CDR2 FQNNGV. V lost 8 bases, J lost 5 bases, and 15 bases lay in between. The CDR3 spans 13 residues. This chain's CDR3 is CASADGGLYGYTF. CDR3 in DNA: TGTGCCAGCGCGGACGGTGGGTTATATGGCTACACCTTC.

In its sample, this clonotype was seen once. This chain uses TRBV6-5 with TRBJ1-4; possible D gene TRBD1, 5 bases. The CDR3 runs 14 residues. CDR1 MNHEY and CDR2 SVGAGI come from the germline V gene. V dropped 5 bases and J dropped 5 bases, with 12 bases sitting between them. The CDR3 sequence: CASSSGGGNEKLFF. The CDR3 nucleotides are TGTGCCAGCAGTAGTGGTGGGGGAAATGAAAAACTGTTTTTT.

The V and J genes are TRBV24-1 and TRBJ2-7; 9 nucleotides match TRBD1. The CDR3 has 11 residues. Per the germline V gene, CDR1 is KGHDR and CDR2 is SFDVKD. The ends lost 12 bases at V and 7 bases at J; junction bases unmatched: 6. This chain's CDR3 is CAPGQGVEQYF. The CDR3 nucleotides read TGTGCCCCGGGACAGGGAGTTGAGCAGTACTTC.

The chain couples TRBV10-3 to TRBJ2-7; D unclear. Trimming stripped 10 bases from V and 1 base from J, with 17 bases between. The V gene's germline CDR1 is ENHRY and CDR2 SYGVKD. The CDR3 covers 14 residues. This chain's CDR3 is CASSPSPSSYEQYF. The CDR3 DNA is TGTGCCAGCAGCCCTAGTCCGTCTTCCTACGAGCAGTACTTC.

This chain joins TRBV7-6 and TRBJ2-5; TRBD1 or TRBD2 may be the D gene (7 bases each). The germline CDR1 and CDR2 sequences are SGHVS and FNYEAQ. V was pared by 5 bases and J by 1 base, with 17 bases between. This CDR3 spans 16 amino acids. The CDR3 sequence: CASSPFQGGGQETQYF. The CDR3 region has the DNA TGTGCCAGCAGCCCATTCCAGGGGGGGGGCCAAGAGACCCAGTACTTC.

The chain recombines TRBV5-1 with TRBJ1-2, with D perhaps TRBD1 (5 bases). The germline V gene encodes CDR1 SGHRS and CDR2 YFSETQ. V shed 4 bases and J shed 3 bases, with 13 bases lying between them. This CDR3 region has 14 residues. CDR3 in DNA: TGCGCCAGCAGCCTCGGGGGGAGTGACTATGGCTACACCTTC. This sequence encodes CASSLGGSDYGYTF.

The chain uses TRBV9 and TRBJ2-5; D gene uncertain. Trimming took off 6 bases at V and 1 base at J, with 10 bases between the two ends. The CDR3 runs to 13 residues. CDR1 and CDR2 (germline): SGDLS, YYNGEE. The chain's CDR3 is CASTARPQETQYF. Written as DNA, the CDR3 is TGTGCCAGCACGGCGAGGCCCCAAGAGACCCAGTACTTC.